This record looks at one TCR beta chain sequence and its context. Its specific antigen is unknown. It has no much larger one-base neighbor in the sample; base qualities were not kept. Libraries came from the immunoSEQ multiplex PCR assay. Adaptive Biotechnologies carried out high-throughput TCR-beta CDR3 sequencing of genomic DNA for most patients. In the authors' own workflow: Adaptive's ImmunoSEQ software was the source of the TCR sequencing data for about 18 patients, while a few other patients were processed with MiXCR and VDJtools. Because the origin of CDR3 nucleotide sequences shared between donor and recipient could not be assigned, those sequences were removed. To be classed as alloreactive, a clone needed at least 2-fold expansion over unstimulated cells and a minimum CFSE-low frequency of 0.002% (template counts) or 0.001% (read counts). A clone was considered mappable if detected in the sequenced pre-transplant spleen, lymph node, or MLR CFSE-low populations of the donor or recipient. The cumulative frequency of alloreactive clones was calculated as a percentage of all sequences, weighted by copy number. TCRdb provides this immuneACCESS table in a form limited to in-frame rearrangements. Some clones are lacking; in checked studies, under half of them reflect an unresolved V gene, and why the rest are absent is not known. D and trimming were read from the DNA, whereas the V and J calls and clone size are those reported in that table. Within this sample are about 100,000 clones, with about 93% of them counted one time only. About 16% of the sample comes from the top ten.

The data were obtained in a study of graft-versus-host responses after intestinal transplantation (dated by TCRdb to the early 2020s). Background for the entire study: The transplants that recipients received were multivisceral, liver-intestinal, or isolated intestinal. All recipients received anti-thymocyte globulin induction followed by maintenance tacrolimus and steroids for around three years. Graft-versus-host and host-versus-graft alloreactive T cell clones were tracked in the graft, circulation and bone marrow after intestinal transplantation using bulk TCR-beta CDR3 sequencing. Alloreactive clones were identified by sequencing pre-transplant mixed lymphocyte reaction products and comparing them with unstimulated pre-transplant donor and recipient T cells. The cohort enrolled around 23 intestinal transplant recipients including one retransplant, and a few patients lacking pretransplant specimens were excluded. Donor T cell macrochimerism was defined as a peak of at least 4% donor T cells among recipient peripheral blood mononuclear cells. Instead of going to the commercial service, samples from a few later patients were sequenced in-house on an Illumina MiSeq and processed with MiXCR.

In the first month after transplant, blood samples were collected up to 4 times, and after that at least monthly when available. Summary of the overall study and its limitations: Conclusions were limited by the relatively low number and heterogeneity of intestinal transplant patients. In patients with donor T cell macrochimerism, the allografts had high GvH to HvG T cell clonal ratios. GvH clones turned up in recipient bone marrow, with some appearing earlier in ileal mucosa or blood, a pattern consistent with an intestinal mucosal origin. Peak levels of circulating GvH clones were associated with declines in HvG clones early after transplant.

The input for sequencing was PBMCs, taken about 440 days after intestinal transplant. This receptor was identified in a human patient who received an intestinal transplant, so some T cells may come from the graft donor.

In nucleotides, the sequence is TGTGCCAGCAGTTACGGTCGGGGGGGAGAGACCCAGTACTTC. Its protein product is CASSYGRGGETQYF. The chain employs TRBV6-5 and TRBJ2-5; TRBD2 agrees with 8 junctional bases. From the cysteine through the phenylalanine, the CDR3 covers 14 amino acids. Left in the record is the CDR3 DNA by itself, 42 bases read in frame from the first base. Clipping removes 2 bases from V and 4 bases from J, with 3 as the unmatched junction base count. The germline V gene yields MNHEY for CDR1 and SVGAGI for CDR2.